The 5 T cell receptor beta chains below all came from one sample that was sequenced in a study of shared clonotypes between healthy human individuals (dated by TCRdb to the early 2020s). To prepare the library, the immunoSEQ multiplex PCR assay was applied. What TCRdb holds here is the immuneACCESS table cut down to in-frame rearrangements. Part of the clones is not present; checked against another copy, under half of the missing clones reflect an unresolved V gene, and the others are unexplained. The sample yields a few million clones; 90% to 95% were counted once. 0.39% of the sample is taken by the ten largest. Material for sequencing was naive CD4+ T cells from PBMCs. Taken with the paper, the label for cell subset or site translates to: CD45RA+ positively selected. The receptors were gathered from a man aged 18 to 29 in good health. Some clones in this sample may be carry-over from other donors' samples.

This rearrangement joins TRBV18 to TRBJ2-7, with D perhaps TRBD1 or TRBD2 (5 bases each). With 6 bases removed from V and 2 bases from J, the gap between germline ends came to 23 bases. Germline V lookup: CDR1 KGHSH, CDR2 LQKENI. The CDR3 is 17 residues long. The CDR3: CASSLFYGDQRPYEQYF. The CDR3 DNA reads TGTGCCAGCTCCCTCTTTTACGGGGACCAACGCCCCTACGAGCAGTACTTC.

The chain uses TRBV6-1 and TRBJ1-1; D gene unclear. Germline loops: CDR1 MNHNS, CDR2 SASEGT. The germline V and J ends were trimmed by 4 bases and 4 bases, with 7 bases remaining between them. This CDR3 is 12 amino acids long. The CDR3 reads CASSATTTEAFF. The CDR3, as DNA: TGTGCCAGCAGTGCGACGACCACTGAAGCTTTCTTT.

The chain has TRBV9 and TRBJ2-1; possibly TRBD2 for D (6 bases). From germline, CDR1 is SGDLS and CDR2 YYNGEE. V dropped 2 bases and J dropped 6 bases, with 15 bases sitting between them. CDR3 length equals 15 residues. CDR3 region: CASSVTGDPFNEQFF. The CDR3 DNA follows: TGTGCCAGCAGCGTCACGGGAGACCCTTTCAATGAGCAGTTCTTC.

This clone appeared a single time. The DNA for the CDR3 is TGTGCCAGCAGTCGCAACGATGGTTATAGATCACCCCTCCACTTT. It codes for CASSRNDGYRSPLHF. The chain has TRBV6-5 and TRBJ1-6, with no clear D. The CDR3 totals 15 residues. The V gene lost 5 bases and the J gene lost 10 bases, with 18 bases spanning the gap. The germline V gene encodes CDR1 MNHEY and CDR2 SVGAGI.

This clone was counted once. V is TRBV7-3 and J is TRBJ1-2; D might be TRBD1 (6 bases). This CDR3 is built from 13 residues. V was shortened by 5 bases and J by 8 bases, with 15 bases between the two germline ends. Germline CDR1 SGHTA, CDR2 FQGTGA. DNA for the CDR3: TGTGCCAGCAGCCCATTCTTTGGGGGCGGCTACACCTTC. Amino acids: CASSPFFGGGYTF.